These 17 T cell receptor beta chains originate from one sample sequenced in a study of regulatory T cells in long-lasting Graves disease. Described time point: persistent/refractory GD, antithyroid drugs over 5 years with positive TRAb. The TCR library was prepared using RNA isolated from PBMCs. Arm-PCR of CDR3 regions with iRepertoire HTBI primers generated TCR beta libraries. MiXCR, run by TCRdb on the multiplex PCR reads, gives a single entry per CDR3 protein. This table holds about 470,000 distinct CDR3 sequences, roughly 21% found once. The sequencing used peripheral blood mononuclear cells (PBMCs), collected when the disease was refractory, from a patient treated with antithyroid drugs. These receptors were collected from a female donor with Graves disease.

This clonotype came up many times. J is TRBJ2-4 and V is TRBV12-3 or TRBV12-4, with D perhaps matching TRBD2 (5 bases). V lost 3 bases and J 7 bases, leaving 13 bases between the germline ends. This CDR3 spans 14 amino acids. The CDR3 DNA reads as TGTGCCAGCAGTTTGAGGTGGGGAGTGAACATTCAGTACTTC. It encodes CASSLRWGVNIQYF.

This clonotype appeared many times. This chain links TRBV7-8 with TRBJ1-2; a possible D gene is TRBD1 (6 bases). This CDR3 is 17 amino acids long. The V end lost 0 bases, the J end lost 3 bases, and 17 bases lay between the germline ends. The germline V gene encodes CDR1 SGHVS and CDR2 FQNEAQ. This chain's CDR3 is CASSLALGRDTDYGYTF. The DNA of the CDR3 is TGTGCCAGCAGCTTAGCTTTGGGCAGGGACACCGACTATGGCTACACCTTC.

The rearrangement uses TRBV30 and TRBJ1-5; TRBD1 might be the D (6 bases). The CDR3 has 15 amino acids. The ends were cut back, 0 bases at V and 6 bases at J, with 15 bases in the middle. Germline CDR1 and CDR2: GTSNPN and SVGIG (reference sequence). The CDR3 region is CAWSVGQGFSQPQHF. The CDR3 DNA sequence: TGTGCCTGGAGTGTCGGGCAGGGGTTCAGTCAGCCCCAGCATTTT.

The chain carries TRBV5-1 and TRBJ1-5; D remains ambiguous. The CDR3 runs 13 residues. Trimming left V 3 bases short and J 4 bases short, with 8 bases between. Germline V gives CDR1 SGHRS, CDR2 YFSETQ. Written as DNA, the CDR3 is TGCGCCAGCAGCTCGCGGCCAAATCAGCCCCAGCATTTT. This sequence encodes CASSSRPNQPQHF.

Ten or more counts support this clonotype. Germline and junction disagree at one end, which may indicate a read error. V is TRBV28 and J is TRBJ2-7; D might be TRBD1 (6 bases). Germline CDR1 is MDHEN and CDR2 is SYDVKM. The CDR3 consists of 14 residues. CDR3 protein: CARAKWDKPLFQDF. DNA for the CDR3: TGTGCCAGGGCGAAGTGGGACAAACCCCTTTTTCAGGACTTC.

This clonotype was recorded a few times. V usage is TRBV7-9 and J usage is TRBJ1-1; possibly TRBD1 for D (5 bases). Germline V gene sequence: CDR1 SEHNR, CDR2 FQNEAQ (reference sequence). V shed 1 base and J shed 8 bases, with 11 bases lying between them. The CDR3 spans 13 residues. The CDR3 bases are TGTGCCAGCAGCTTAGGGGACGCAACGGAAGCTTTCTTT. Protein: CASSLGDATEAFF.

In this sample, this clonotype turned up many times. V is TRBV24-1 and J is TRBJ1-4, with a weak D call TRBD1 (6 bases). From germline, CDR1 is KGHDR and CDR2 SFDVKD. The CDR3 runs to 13 residues. V was clipped by 7 bases and J by 3 bases, with 8 bases between them. CDR3 amino acids: CATSRGSNEKLFF. The CDR3 nucleotides are TGTGCCACCAGCAGGGGATCTAATGAAAAACTGTTTTTT.

This clonotype was seen at least ten times. V is TRBV5-5 and J is TRBJ2-2, with unresolved D. Deletions cut 4 bases from V and 4 bases from J, with 14 bases between. Germline CDR1 SGHKS, CDR2 YYEKEE (reference sequence). The CDR3 is 15 amino acids. This CDR3 is CASSGTITGTGELFF. DNA of the CDR3: TGTGCCAGCAGCGGTACAATTACGGGCACCGGGGAGCTGTTTTTT.

This chain uses TRBV11-2 with TRBJ2-2; D not resolved. V was pared by 6 bases and J by 1 base, with 12 bases between. Germline values: CDR1 SGHAT, CDR2 FQNNGV. The CDR3 has 15 amino acids. The CDR3 DNA reads TGTGCCAGCAGACGGGCACACCAGAACACCGGGGAGCTGTTTTTT. Its protein is CASRRAHQNTGELFF.

This chain connects TRBV27 to TRBJ2-7; TRBD2 aligns across 7 bases. Germline values: CDR1 MNHEY, CDR2 SMNVEV (reference sequence). This CDR3 comprises 14 residues. The V gene end was trimmed by 4 bases and the J gene end by 3 bases; junction bases not matched to a gene: 6. CDR3 nucleotides: TGTGCCAGCAGTTCCCGGACTAGTCTCTACGAGCAGTACTTC. Encoded protein: CASSSRTSLYEQYF.

This clonotype was recorded at least ten times. The J gene is TRBJ1-2, the V gene TRBV27, with D perhaps matching TRBD1 (5 bases). The CDR3 totals 15 residues. V shed 7 bases and J shed 5 bases, with 20 bases lying between them. Germline V gives CDR1 MNHEY, CDR2 SMNVEV (reference sequence). The CDR3 is CASTSAGGGSYGYTF. The DNA for the CDR3 is TGTGCCAGCACCTCAGCGGGGGGAGGCTCATATGGCTACACCTTC.

This clonotype has at least ten counts. The chain has TRBV12-3 or TRBV12-4 and TRBJ1-1; D may be TRBD1 (5 bases). V was shortened by 7 bases and J by 5 bases, with 17 bases between the two germline ends. This CDR3 has 14 amino acids. In DNA form, the CDR3 reads TGTGCCAGCACCCCCGGGGGGAGTTGGACTGAAGCTTTCTTT. Amino acids: CASTPGGSWTEAFF.

As DNA, the CDR3 is TGTGCCAGCAGCCCCCGTCCAGTCGGGAACACTGAAGCTTTCTTT. It translates to CASSPRPVGNTEAFF. The chain carries TRBV14 and TRBJ1-1; D gene uncertain. The CDR3 extends over 15 amino acids. Trimming removed 4 bases from V and 1 base from J, with 13 bases in between. The germline V gene encodes CDR1 SGHDN and CDR2 FVKESK.

This clonotype was seen only a few times. Its ends do not fully match the called genes, so a read error is possible. V is TRBV2 and J is TRBJ1-4; D is uncertain. The CDR3 extends over 11 amino acids. Germline CDR1 SNHLY, CDR2 FYNNEI. CDR3 sequence (DNA): TGTGCCAGCAGGTCCCTCGCGAGACGGGGTTTT. This encodes CASRSLARRGF.

This clonotype was seen a handful of times. The rearrangement uses TRBV27 and TRBJ2-2, with 8 positions matching TRBD2. Germline CDR1 and CDR2: MNHEY and SMNVEV (reference sequence). CDR3 size: 15 residues. The V and J ends lost 3 bases and 4 bases, in that order; junction bases with no gene match: 4. CDR3 sequence: CASSLGTSPTGELFF. The CDR3, as DNA: TGTGCCAGCAGTTTGGGGACTAGTCCCACCGGGGAGCTGTTTTTT.

The gene calls are TRBV7-8 and TRBJ1-4, with 7 nucleotides matching TRBD1. V lost 5 bases and J lost 4; bases outside the gene matches: 13. Germline V gene sequence: CDR1 SGHVS, CDR2 FQNEAQ. The CDR3 consists of 17 residues. CDR3 nucleotides: TGTGCCAGCAGCCTCCGGACAGGCCCCGATATTAATGAAAAACTGTTTTTT. Translated, it gives CASSLRTGPDINEKLFF. Filled out from reference TRBV7-8 and TRBJ1-4, the complete variable domain reads GAGVSQSPRYKVAKRGQDVALRCDPISGHVSLFWYQQALGQGPEFLTYFQNEAQLDKSGLPSDRFFAERPEGSVSTLKIQRTQQEDSAVYLCASSLRTGPDINEKLFFGSGTQLSVL.

The sample holds many counts of this clonotype. This sequence joins TRBV10-2 and TRBJ2-7, with a possible D match to TRBD2 (5 bases). The V end lost 6 bases, the J end lost 5 bases, and 11 bases lay between the germline ends. The germline gives CDR1 WSHSY, CDR2 SAAADI. The CDR3 contains 12 residues. CDR3 residues: CASRNEADEQYF. CDR3 sequence (DNA): TGCGCCAGCAGGAATGAAGCGGACGAGCAGTACTTC.